This T cell receptor (beta chain) comes out of a study of low-dose radiotherapy and immunotherapy resistance in tumors. In the study overall: Cohort 1 patients were irradiated with 0.5 Gy fractions every 2 weeks to 6.5 Gy total. Each fraction given to Cohort 2 every two weeks delivered 1 Gy, and the total reached 13 Gy over 26 weeks. Intravenous administration to patients comprised nivolumab at 240 mg every two weeks and ipilimumab at 1 mg/kg every six weeks. Aspirin was taken orally at 300 mg daily by patients, and this continued for four cycles from cycle 1 day 1.

This clonotype came up many times. Time point defined: before trial treatment. Alpha and beta chains were covered, as first-strand cDNA relied on TRAV- and TRBV-specific primers. TCRs were put through around 20 PCR cycles of amplification with Phusion. A constant-region primer and the V-primer adapter served as the primer pair. TCRdb independently ran MiXCR on the reads; one entry per CDR3 protein. Altogether around 69,000 distinct CDR3 sequences are present, about a third being singletons, with the ten largest covering 11%. This CDR3 has 15 amino acids. Germline CDR1 and CDR2: SGHTA and FQGTGA. V shed 3 bases and J shed 5 bases, with 14 bases lying between them.

The gene calls are TRBV7-3 and TRBJ2-1, with a weak D call TRBD2 (6 bases). The sequences come from PBMCs, collected before treatment. The source is a female donor with ovarian cancer. The CDR3 sequence is CASSFLSGVNNEQFF. The CDR3 DNA is TGTGCCAGCAGCTTCCTTTCGGGAGTGAACAATGAGCAGTTCTTC.